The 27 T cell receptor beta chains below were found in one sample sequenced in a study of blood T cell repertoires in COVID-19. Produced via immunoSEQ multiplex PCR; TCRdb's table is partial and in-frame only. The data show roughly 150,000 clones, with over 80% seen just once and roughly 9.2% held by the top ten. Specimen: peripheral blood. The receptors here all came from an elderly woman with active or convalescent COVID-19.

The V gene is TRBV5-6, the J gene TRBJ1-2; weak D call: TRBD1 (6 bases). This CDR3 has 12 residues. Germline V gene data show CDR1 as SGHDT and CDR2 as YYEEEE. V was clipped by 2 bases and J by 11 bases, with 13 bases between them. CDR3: CASSLAQGGYTF. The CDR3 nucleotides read TGTGCCAGCAGCTTAGCACAAGGGGGATACACCTTC.

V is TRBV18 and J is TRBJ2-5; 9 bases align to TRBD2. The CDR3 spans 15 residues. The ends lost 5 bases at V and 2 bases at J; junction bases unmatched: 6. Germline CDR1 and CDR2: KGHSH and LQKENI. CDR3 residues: CASSSRLAVQETQYF. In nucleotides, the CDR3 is TGTGCCAGCTCATCAAGACTAGCGGTACAAGAGACCCAGTACTTC.

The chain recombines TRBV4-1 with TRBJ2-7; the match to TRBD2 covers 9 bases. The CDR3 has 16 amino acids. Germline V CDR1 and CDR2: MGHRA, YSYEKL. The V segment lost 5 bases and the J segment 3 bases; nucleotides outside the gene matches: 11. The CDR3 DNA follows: TGCGCCAGCAGCTCGAGGGAAGCGGGGGGAATCTACGAGCAGTACTTC. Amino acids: CASSSREAGGIYEQYF.

CDR3 sequence reads: CASTPTGGNYGYTF. CDR3 DNA: TGTGCCAGTACCCCCACAGGGGGCAACTATGGCTACACCTTC. The chain is built from TRBV19 and TRBJ1-2, with 9 bases identical to TRBD1. Germline CDR1 reads LNHDA; CDR2 reads SQIVND (reference sequence). Trimming took 7 bases from V and 2 from J; bases not matched to a gene: 5. The CDR3 has 14 residues.

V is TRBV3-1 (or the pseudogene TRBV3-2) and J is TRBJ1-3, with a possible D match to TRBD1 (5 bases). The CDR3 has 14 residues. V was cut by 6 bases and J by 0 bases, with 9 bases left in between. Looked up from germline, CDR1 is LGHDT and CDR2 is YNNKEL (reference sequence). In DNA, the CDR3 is TGTGCCAGCAGACCGCAGGGCTCTGGAAACACCATATATTTT. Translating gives CASRPQGSGNTIYF.

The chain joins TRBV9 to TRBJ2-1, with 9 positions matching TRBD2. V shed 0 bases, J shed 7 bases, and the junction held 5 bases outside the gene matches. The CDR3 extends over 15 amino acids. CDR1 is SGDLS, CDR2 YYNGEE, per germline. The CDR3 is CASSVVGGGANEQFF. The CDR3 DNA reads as TGTGCCAGCAGCGTAGTAGGCGGGGGGGCGAATGAGCAGTTCTTC.

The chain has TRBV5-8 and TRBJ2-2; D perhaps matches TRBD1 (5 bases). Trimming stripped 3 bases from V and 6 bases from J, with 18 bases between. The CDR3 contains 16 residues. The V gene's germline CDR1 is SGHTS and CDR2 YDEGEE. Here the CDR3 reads CASSSPTVVGPGELFF. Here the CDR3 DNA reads TGTGCCAGCAGCTCCCCGACAGTAGTGGGGCCCGGGGAGCTGTTTTTT.

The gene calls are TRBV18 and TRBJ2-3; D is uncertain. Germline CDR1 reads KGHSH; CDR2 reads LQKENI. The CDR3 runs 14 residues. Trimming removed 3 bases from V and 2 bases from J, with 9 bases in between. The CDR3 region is CASSPQADTDTQYF. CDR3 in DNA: TGTGCCAGCTCACCCCAGGCAGACACAGATACGCAGTATTTT.

The DNA of the CDR3 is TGTGCCAGTAGTATAACTAGCGGGGGTTATCAAGCGGATACGCAGTATTTT. It specifies CASSITSGGYQADTQYF. The chain employs TRBV19 and TRBJ2-3, with 11 bases that match TRBD2. The CDR3 contains 17 residues. In germline, CDR1 is LNHDA, CDR2 SQIVND (reference sequence). Trimming removed 2 bases from V and 6 bases from J; junction bases left unmatched: 10.

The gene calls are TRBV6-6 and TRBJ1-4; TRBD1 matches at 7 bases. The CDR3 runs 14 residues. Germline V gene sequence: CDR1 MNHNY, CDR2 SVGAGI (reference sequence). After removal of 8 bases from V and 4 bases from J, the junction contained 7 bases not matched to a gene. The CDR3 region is CASGGTAYNEKLFF. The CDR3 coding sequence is TGTGCCAGCGGGGGGACAGCTTATAATGAAAAACTGTTTTTT.

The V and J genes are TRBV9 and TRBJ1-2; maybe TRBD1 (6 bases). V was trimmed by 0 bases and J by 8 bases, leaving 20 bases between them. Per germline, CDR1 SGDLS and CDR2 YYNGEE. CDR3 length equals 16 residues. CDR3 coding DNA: TGTGCCAGCAGCGTAGATGAACAGGGCAAAAGGCACGGCTACACCTTC. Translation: CASSVDEQGKRHGYTF.

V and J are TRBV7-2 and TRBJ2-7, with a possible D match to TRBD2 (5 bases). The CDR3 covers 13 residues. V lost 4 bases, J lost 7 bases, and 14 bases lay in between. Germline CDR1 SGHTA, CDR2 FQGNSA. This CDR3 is CASSSSRESEQYF. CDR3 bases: TGTGCCAGCAGCTCCTCAAGGGAGTCAGAGCAGTACTTC.

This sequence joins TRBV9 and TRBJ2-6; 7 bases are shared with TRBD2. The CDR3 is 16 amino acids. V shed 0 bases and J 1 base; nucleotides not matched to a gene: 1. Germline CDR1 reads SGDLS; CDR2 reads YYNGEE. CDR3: CASSVGGGSGANVLTF. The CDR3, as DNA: TGTGCCAGCAGCGTAGGCGGGGGTTCTGGGGCCAACGTCCTGACTTTC.

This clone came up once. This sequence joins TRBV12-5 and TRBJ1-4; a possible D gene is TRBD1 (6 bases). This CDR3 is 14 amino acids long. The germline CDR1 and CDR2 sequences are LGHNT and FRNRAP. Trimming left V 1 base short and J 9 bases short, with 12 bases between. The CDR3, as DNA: TGTGCTAGTGGTTTGGGGACGGACAGTAAAAAACTGTTTTTT. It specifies CASGLGTDSKKLFF.

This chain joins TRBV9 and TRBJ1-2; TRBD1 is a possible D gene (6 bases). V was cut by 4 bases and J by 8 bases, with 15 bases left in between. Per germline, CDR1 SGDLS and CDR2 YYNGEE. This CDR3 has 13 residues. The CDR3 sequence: CASSPPTGRGYTF. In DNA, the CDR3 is TGTGCCAGCAGCCCCCCCACAGGGAGAGGCTACACCTTC.

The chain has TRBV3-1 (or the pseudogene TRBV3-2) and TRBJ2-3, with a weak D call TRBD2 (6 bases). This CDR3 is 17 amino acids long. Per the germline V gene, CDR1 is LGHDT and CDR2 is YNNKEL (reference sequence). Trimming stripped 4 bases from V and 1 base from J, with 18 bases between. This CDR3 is CASSRSSGLAGTDTQYF. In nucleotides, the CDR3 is TGTGCCAGCAGCCGGAGTAGTGGGTTAGCGGGCACAGATACGCAGTATTTT.

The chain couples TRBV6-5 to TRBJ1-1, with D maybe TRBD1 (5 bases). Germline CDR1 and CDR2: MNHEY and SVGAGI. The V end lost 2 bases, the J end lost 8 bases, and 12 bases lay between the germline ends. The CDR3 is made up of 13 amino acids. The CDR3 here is CASSYDGAVEAFF. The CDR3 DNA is TGTGCCAGCAGTTACGATGGGGCGGTCGAAGCTTTCTTT.

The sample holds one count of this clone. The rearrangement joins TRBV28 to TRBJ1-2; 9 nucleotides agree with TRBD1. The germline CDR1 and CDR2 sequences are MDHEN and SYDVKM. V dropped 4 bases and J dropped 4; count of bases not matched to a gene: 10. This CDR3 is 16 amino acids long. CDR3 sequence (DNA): TGTGCCAGCAGTTCGCAACAGGGGGCATCCTCCTATGGCTACACCTTC. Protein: CASSSQQGASSYGYTF.

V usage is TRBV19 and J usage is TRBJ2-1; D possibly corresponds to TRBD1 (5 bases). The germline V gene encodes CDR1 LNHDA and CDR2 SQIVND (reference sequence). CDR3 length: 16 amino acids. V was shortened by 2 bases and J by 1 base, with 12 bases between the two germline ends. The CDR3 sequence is CASSIQGIFSYNEQFF. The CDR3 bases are TGTGCCAGTAGTATACAGGGCATTTTTTCCTACAATGAGCAGTTCTTC.

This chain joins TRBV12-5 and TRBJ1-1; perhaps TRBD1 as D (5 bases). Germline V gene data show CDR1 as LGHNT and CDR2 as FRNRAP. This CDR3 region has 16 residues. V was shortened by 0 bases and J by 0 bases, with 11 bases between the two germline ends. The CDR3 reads CASGLVFGGMNTEAFF. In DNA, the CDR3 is TGTGCTAGTGGTTTGGTATTTGGGGGGATGAACACTGAAGCTTTCTTT.

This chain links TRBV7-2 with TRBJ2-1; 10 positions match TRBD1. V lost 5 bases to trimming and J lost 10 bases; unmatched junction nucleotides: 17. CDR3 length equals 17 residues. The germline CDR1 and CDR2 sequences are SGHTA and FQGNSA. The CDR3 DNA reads TGTGCCAGCAGCACGCAGATTGGGACAGGGGAGATTGACGAGCAGTTCTTC. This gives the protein CASSTQIGTGEIDEQFF.

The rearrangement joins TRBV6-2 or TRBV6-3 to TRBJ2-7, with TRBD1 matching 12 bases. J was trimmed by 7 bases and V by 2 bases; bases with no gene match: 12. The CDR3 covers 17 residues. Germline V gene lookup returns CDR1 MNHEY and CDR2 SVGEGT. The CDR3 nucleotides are TGTGCCAGCAGTTACCCGAGTGGGGGACAGGGGGCACGGGAGCAGTACTTC. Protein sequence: CASSYPSGGQGAREQYF.

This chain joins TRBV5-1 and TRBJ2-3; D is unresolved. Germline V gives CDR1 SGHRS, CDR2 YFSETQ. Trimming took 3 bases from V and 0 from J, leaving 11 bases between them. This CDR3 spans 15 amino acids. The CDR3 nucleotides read TGCGCCAGCAGCTCTAAACTTACTAGCACAGATACGCAGTATTTT. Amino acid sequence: CASSSKLTSTDTQYF.

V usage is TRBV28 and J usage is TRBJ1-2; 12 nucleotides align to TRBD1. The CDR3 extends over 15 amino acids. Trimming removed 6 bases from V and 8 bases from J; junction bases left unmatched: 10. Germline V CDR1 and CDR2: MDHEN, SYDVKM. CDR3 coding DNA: TGTGCCAGCAGGGGGGAGGGACAGGGGGCTCTCGGCTACACCTTC. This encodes CASRGEGQGALGYTF.

Here the CDR3 reads CASSFGVNTGELFF. CDR3 bases: TGTGCCAGCAGCTTCGGAGTGAACACCGGGGAGCTGTTTTTT. V usage is TRBV5-8 and J usage is TRBJ2-2; no definite D call. The V end lost 2 bases, the J end lost 1 base, and 6 bases lay between the germline ends. Per the germline V gene, CDR1 is SGHTS and CDR2 is YDEGEE. This CDR3 comprises 14 residues.

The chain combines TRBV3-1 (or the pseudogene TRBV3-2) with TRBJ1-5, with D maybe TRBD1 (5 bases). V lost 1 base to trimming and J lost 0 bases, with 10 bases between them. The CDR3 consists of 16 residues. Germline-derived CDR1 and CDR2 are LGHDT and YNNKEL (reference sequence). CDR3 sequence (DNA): TGTGCCAGCAGCCAAGCCGACAGCTATAGCAATCAGCCCCAGCATTTT. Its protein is CASSQADSYSNQPQHF.

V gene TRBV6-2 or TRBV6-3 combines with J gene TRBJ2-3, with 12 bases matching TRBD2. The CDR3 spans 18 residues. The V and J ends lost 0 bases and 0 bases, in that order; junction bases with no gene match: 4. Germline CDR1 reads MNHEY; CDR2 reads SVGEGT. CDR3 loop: CASSYSRTSGVSTDTQYF. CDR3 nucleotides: TGTGCCAGCAGTTACTCGAGGACTAGCGGGGTTAGCACAGATACGCAGTATTTT.